This T cell receptor beta chain was sequenced for a study of cytomegalovirus exposure and HLA in healthy donors. This CDR3 is 15 amino acids long. The J segment lost 7 bases and the V segment lost 6 bases, leaving 7 bases of the junction unmatched. Germline CDR1 reads MNHEY; CDR2 reads SVGAGI. In the PCR, 60 Vbeta and 13 Jbeta primers were used. Assay: immunoSEQ multiplex PCR; the TCRdb copy retains only in-frame clones and omits some. The sample holds about 130,000 clones; over 70% are singletons and the top ten take 1.1% to 1.5%. The chain carries TRBV6-5 and TRBJ1-4; 11 bases align to TRBD1. The specimen was PBMCs. The TCR was taken from a woman aged 40-49 years in good health and CMV-seronegative. CDR3 sequence (DNA): TGTGCCAGCAGCGCCGGGGACAGGGGGGTTGAAAAACTGTTTTTT. The encoded protein is CASSAGDRGVEKLFF.